The next 3 T cell receptor beta chains were all read from a single sample in a study of T cells after yellow fever vaccination (dated by TCRdb to the late 2010s). In light of the paper, this sample's treatment or condition label describes: live attenuated yellow fever vaccine strain. Library preparation was by 5' RACE. Sequencer: Illumina NovaSeq 6000. TCRdb itself trimmed the public reads at Q25 with fastp, ran MiXCR and retained productive beta chains. Under each unique CDR3 protein, matching rows form one entry showing the most common genes and DNA. The sample table holds a few hundred thousand distinct CDR3 sequences, of which 3.6% were seen once. The ten top clones hold 15% to 20% of the sample. Sequenced material: PBMCs, taken 15 days after the yellow fever booster vaccination. These receptor sequences come from a man between 18 and 29 years old who received the YFV17D yellow fever vaccine.

Notes on this clonotype: A much larger clonotype is one base distant, so this may be a read error. The rearrangement links TRBV7-9 to TRBJ2-3; TRBD1 aligns across 8 bases. CDR1 and CDR2 (germline): SEHNR, FQNEAQ (reference sequence). This CDR3 spans 15 amino acids. The CDR3 DNA reads as TGTGCCAGCAGGACTGGACAGGGTGGCACAGATACGGAGTATTTT. It specifies CASRTGQGGTDTEYF.

This clonotype was recorded many times. The V gene is TRBV20-1, the J gene TRBJ1-6, with D possibly TRBD1 on 5 matching bases. Germline CDR1 and CDR2: DFQATT and SNEGSKA (reference sequence). The V and J ends lost 2 bases and 5 bases respectively, with 16 bases between them. The CDR3 sequence is 16 residues long. CDR3 loop: CSARSGAGYDNSPLHF. The CDR3 DNA reads as TGCAGTGCTAGATCCGGGGCGGGGTATGATAATTCACCCCTCCACTTT.

The table lists this clonotype with many counts. The CDR3 reads CASSQDRKQVGVSGTEAFF. For the CDR3, the DNA is TGTGCCAGCAGCCAAGATAGGAAACAGGTAGGCGTGTCGGGCACTGAAGCTTTCTTT. The V gene is TRBV3-1, the J gene TRBJ1-1; D might be TRBD1 (5 bases). The CDR3 has 19 residues. V was trimmed by 0 bases and J by 4 bases, leaving 24 bases between them. Germline CDR1 is LGHDT and CDR2 is YNNKEL (reference sequence).